These 13 T cell receptor beta chains were sequenced from one sample in a study of T-cell memory formation after mild COVID-19. TCRdb reanalysed the 5' RACE reads using MiXCR and keeps one entry per CDR3 protein. The data hold 250,000 to 300,000 distinct CDR3 sequences, with roughly 15% observed a single time. The sequenced material came from PBMCs or a T cell subset sorted from them (not recorded which). The receptors derive from a man in his late teens or twenties who had mild COVID-19 (a few samples of this study predate the infection). Cell type and time point are not known.

This clonotype showed up just a few times. This chain joins TRBV10-3 and TRBJ2-2; TRBD2 matches at 7 bases. Trimming at V came to 8 bases and at J to 4 bases, leaving 1 base not matched to a gene. This CDR3 contains 12 residues. Per germline, CDR1 ENHRY and CDR2 SYGVKD. The CDR3 loop is CAISSGTGELFF. The CDR3 DNA sequence: TGTGCCATCTCTAGCGGCACCGGGGAGCTGTTTTTT.

The chain couples TRBV11-2 to TRBJ2-7; 9 bases map to TRBD1. The junction had 3 bases not matched to a gene; V was cut back by 6 bases and J by 3 bases. CDR1 and CDR2 (germline): SGHAT, FQNNGV. The length of the CDR3 is 13 residues. CDR3 loop: CASSRTGDYEQYV. CDR3 DNA sequence: TGTGCCAGCAGTCGGACAGGGGACTACGAGCAGTACGTC.

The genes are TRBV11-2 and TRBJ2-4, with 11 bases identical to TRBD2. J lost 6 bases, V lost 0 bases, and 7 bases had no gene match. The CDR3 extends over 17 amino acids. CDR1 and CDR2 (germline): SGHAT, FQNNGV. CDR3 residues: CASSLELAGASGNIQYF. The CDR3 DNA sequence: TGTGCCAGCAGCTTAGAACTAGCGGGGGCTTCGGGAAACATTCAGTACTTC.

Only a few counts were recorded for this clonotype. J is TRBJ2-1 and V is TRBV20-1; D tentatively fits TRBD1 or TRBD2 (5 bases each). Trimming removed 0 bases at V and 5 bases at J, with 14 bases between. The CDR3 runs 15 residues. CDR1 DFQATT and CDR2 SNEGSKA come from the germline V gene (reference sequence). Here the CDR3 DNA reads TGCAGTGCTAGAGATGGTCAGGTGGGACACAATGAGCAGTTCTTC. This sequence encodes CSARDGQVGHNEQFF.

This clonotype has just a few counts. V usage is TRBV20-1 and J usage is TRBJ2-7; 7 positions match TRBD1. Looked up from germline, CDR1 is DFQATT and CDR2 is SNEGSKA (reference sequence). The CDR3 covers 11 residues. The V gene end was trimmed by 6 bases and the J gene end by 5 bases; junction bases not matched to a gene: 4. The CDR3 loop reads CSAKQGNEQYV. The CDR3 nucleotides read TGCAGTGCAAAACAGGGGAACGAGCAGTACGTC.

The chain is built from TRBV6-2 or TRBV6-3 and TRBJ1-5; no definite D call. The V gene's germline CDR1 is MNHEY and CDR2 SVGEGT. The CDR3 consists of 15 residues. V was cut by 4 bases and J by 4 bases, with 14 bases left in between. The CDR3 DNA sequence: TGTGCCAGCAGTTCTTCCGGCAATGGAAATCAGCCCCAGCATTTT. Residues: CASSSSGNGNQPQHF.

The V and J genes are TRBV9 and TRBJ2-1, with 14 bases aligning to TRBD2. CDR1 SGDLS and CDR2 YYNGEE come from the germline V gene. The junction had 5 bases not matched to a gene; V was cut back by 0 bases and J by 9 bases. The CDR3 is 16 residues long. In DNA form, the CDR3 reads TGTGCCAGCAGCGTAGGACTAGCGGGGGGGCCTGCTGAGCAGTTCTTC. This sequence encodes CASSVGLAGGPAEQFF. Looking up the rest from reference TRBV9 and TRBJ2-1 gives the full variable domain: DSGVTQTPKHLITATGQRVTLRCSPRSGDLSVYWYQQSLDQGLQFLIQYYNGEERAKGNILERFSAQQFPDLHSELNLSSLELGDSALYFCASSVGLAGGPAEQFFGPGTRLTVL.

There are a few counts of this clonotype. The chain is built from TRBV20-1 and TRBJ2-1, with TRBD2 matching over 8 bases. The CDR3 covers 16 residues. Looked up from germline, CDR1 is DFQATT and CDR2 is SNEGSKA (reference sequence). Trimming removed 4 bases from V and 6 bases from J; junction bases left unmatched: 14. The CDR3 here is CSAISSGGAYPNEQFF. The CDR3 nucleotides read TGCAGTGCTATAAGCTCCGGGGGGGCCTATCCCAATGAGCAGTTCTTC.

In its sample, this clonotype was seen a few times. The chain couples TRBV6-5 to TRBJ2-2; the D is unclear. Germline V gene lookup returns CDR1 MNHEY and CDR2 SVGAGI. With 5 bases removed from V and 6 bases from J, the gap between germline ends came to 10 bases. The CDR3 consists of 13 residues. The CDR3 DNA follows: TGTGCCAGCAGTCACGTACGGGCCGGGGAGCTGTTTTTT. Encoded protein: CASSHVRAGELFF.

Worth noting for this clonotype: Given a much more abundant clone one base away, this may be a read error. V and J are TRBV6-2 or TRBV6-3 and TRBJ2-1; D is undetermined. The CDR3 has 12 residues. In germline, CDR1 is MNHEY, CDR2 SVGEGT. Trimming stripped 0 bases from V and 9 bases from J, with 6 bases between. CDR3 region: CASSYSMGEQFF. In DNA form, the CDR3 reads TGTGCCAGCAGTTACTCGATGGGTGAGCAGTTCTTC.

In its sample, this clonotype was seen a few times. The rearrangement uses TRBV10-3 and TRBJ1-2; TRBD1 is a possible D gene (5 bases). The V and J ends lost 6 bases and 8 bases respectively, with 10 bases between them. The CDR3 covers 11 residues. Germline CDR1 and CDR2: ENHRY and SYGVKD. The CDR3 DNA reads as TGTGCCATCAGCCAGGGCCGGGGCTACACCTTC. Translating it yields CAISQGRGYTF.

In regard to this clonotype: The junction departs from the called germline gene at one end, perhaps through a read error. The chain employs TRBV18 and TRBJ2-7, with D possibly TRBD1 on 6 matching bases. CDR3 size: 13 residues. Looked up from germline, CDR1 is KGHSH and CDR2 is LQKENI. CDR3 in amino acids: CDSSPGDSYEQYF. In nucleotides, the CDR3 is TGTGACAGCTCACCAGGGGATTCCTACGAGCAGTACTTC.

A few counts support this clonotype. The CDR3 nucleotides are TGTGCCACCAGTGCAGGGGGGCGTTCACCCCTCCACTTT. This encodes CATSAGGRSPLHF. The V and J genes are TRBV24-1 and TRBJ1-6; TRBD1 matches at 7 bases. Germline V gene lookup returns CDR1 KGHDR and CDR2 SFDVKD. V gave up 5 bases and J gave up 9 bases; unmatched junction bases: 3. The CDR3 runs 13 residues.